The clone carrying this T cell receptor (beta chain) was observed once. This sample was taken from a study of control samples from healthy donors and cancer patients. This table comes from immunoSEQ multiplex PCR, and its TCRdb copy is limited to in-frame clones, with some not included. The sample lists 150,000 to 200,000 clones; about 91% were seen once. Germline V gives CDR1 MNHEY, CDR2 SVGEGT. J was trimmed by 3 bases and V by 2 bases; bases with no gene match: 14. This CDR3 spans 18 amino acids. This rearrangement joins TRBV6-2 or TRBV6-3 to TRBJ1-2; TRBD1 agrees at 8 bases. Sequenced: blood. The receptor comes from a young man in good health. CDR3 DNA: TGTGCCAGCAGTTACAGGGCCGGGACAGGCTACTTGGACTATGGCTACACCTTC. Protein sequence: CASSYRAGTGYLDYGYTF.